This T cell receptor (beta chain) was documented in a study of blood T cell repertoires in COVID-19. Study background: Acute and convalescent COVID-19 samples came from the United States, Italy and Spain.

This table comes from immunoSEQ multiplex PCR, and its TCRdb copy is limited to in-frame clones, with some not included. The repertoire has around 200,000 clones, 70% to 90% of them found once; the top ten carry approximately 11%. The Seattle patients joined while their infection was active and were tracked longitudinally afterward. The clonotype originates from a woman aged 60 to 75 with COVID-19, enrolled during active disease. Sequenced sample: peripheral blood.

For the CDR3, the DNA is TGTGCCAGCAGCAAAAAGACTACTCCGACAACAGTAGGGAGCACAGATACGCAGTATTTT. Translating it yields CASSKKTTPTTVGSTDTQYF. The chain is built from TRBV21-1 and TRBJ2-3; the listed D gene, TRBD2, was not tested against the DNA. TRBV21-1 is listed as a pseudogene. This CDR3 contains 20 residues.